This entry lists 30 T cell receptor beta chains sequenced from one sample in a study of regulatory T cells in long-lasting Graves disease. Specified time point: newly diagnosed GD, antithyroid drugs for less than 3 months. PBMC-extracted RNA yielded the TCR library. Arm-PCR with iRepertoire HTBI primers amplified the CDR3 regions for these TCR beta libraries. TCRdb ran MiXCR on the multiplex PCR reads and lists one entry per CDR3 protein. This table holds under 400,000 distinct CDR3 sequences, around 15% found once. The same data also went into a second study, on T cells in Graves' hyperthyroidism and ophthalmopathy.

The material was peripheral blood mononuclear cells (PBMCs), obtained at new diagnosis, from a patient treated with antithyroid drugs. The receptors were sampled from a man aged 35 to 55 with Graves disease.

This chain links TRBV11-2 with TRBJ2-5, with D possibly being TRBD1 (6 bases). This CDR3 has 15 amino acids. Between the trimmed V and J ends, which lost 0 bases and 4 bases, there was a span of 12 bases. Germline CDR1 reads SGHAT; CDR2 reads FQNNGV. The DNA of the CDR3 is TGTGCCAGCAGCTTAGAGGACAGCTACCGAGAGACCCAGTACTTC. It codes for CASSLEDSYRETQYF.

This clonotype was seen repeatedly, ten times or more. The chain uses TRBV28 and TRBJ2-7; TRBD1 aligns across 10 bases. The CDR3 has 13 residues. Germline CDR1 reads MDHEN; CDR2 reads SYDVKM. V shed 5 bases and J 7 bases; nucleotides not matched to a gene: 5. The CDR3 loop is CASSPGQGIEQYF. The CDR3 nucleotides are TGTGCCAGCAGTCCGGGACAGGGGATAGAGCAGTACTTC.

A few counts support this clonotype. This chain joins TRBV20-1 and TRBJ2-5; D gene ambiguous. Germline lookup yields CDR1 DFQATT and CDR2 SNEGSKA (reference sequence). Trimming stripped 7 bases from V and 5 bases from J, with 17 bases between. This CDR3 is 13 amino acids long. The CDR3 loop reads CSVINDWPETQYF. DNA for the CDR3: TGCAGTGTCATAAACGACTGGCCGGAGACCCAGTACTTC.

The chain links TRBV4-1 to TRBJ2-7; 9 positions match TRBD2. CDR1 and CDR2 from the germline V gene are MGHRA and YSYEKL. CDR3 length: 14 residues. V lost 1 base to trimming and J lost 4 bases; unmatched junction nucleotides: 2. The CDR3 protein is CASSQGSGGYEQYF. The CDR3 coding sequence is TGCGCCAGCAGCCAAGGTAGCGGGGGTTACGAGCAGTACTTC.

This clonotype appeared many times. This chain uses TRBV20-1 with TRBJ2-3; D call uncertain. V lost 3 bases, J lost 4 bases, and 11 bases lay in between. CDR3 length equals 13 residues. CDR1 and CDR2 from the germline V gene are DFQATT and SNEGSKA (reference sequence). The CDR3 reads CSASDRLPDTQYF. CDR3 bases: TGCAGTGCTAGTGATCGACTCCCAGATACGCAGTATTTT.

This clonotype was detected many times. This chain connects TRBV12-3 or TRBV12-4 to TRBJ2-7; D tentatively fits TRBD1 or TRBD2 (5 bases each). The V gene lost 3 bases and the J gene lost 0 bases, with 18 bases spanning the gap. The length of the CDR3 is 17 residues. CDR3 DNA: TGTGCCAGCAGTTTGGGACGCTACGGACGCAGCTCCTACGAGCAGTACTTC. Protein: CASSLGRYGRSSYEQYF.

This clonotype was detected ten times or more. The chain links TRBV20-1 to TRBJ2-7, with TRBD2 matching 8 bases. The CDR3 runs to 14 residues. Trimming removed 5 bases from V and 2 bases from J; junction bases left unmatched: 8. Looked up from germline, CDR1 is DFQATT and CDR2 is SNEGSKA (reference sequence). The CDR3 DNA reads TGCAGTGCTCCGCCGGCGGGGGGCCCCTACGAGCAGTACTTC. It codes for CSAPPAGGPYEQYF.

The sample holds many counts of this clonotype. The gene calls are TRBV6-1 and TRBJ2-3, with 11 bases lining up with TRBD2. This CDR3 contains 16 residues. Germline loops: CDR1 MNHNS, CDR2 SASEGT. V lost 0 bases to trimming and J lost 2 bases; unmatched junction nucleotides: 1. CDR3 amino acids: CASSEASGGATDTQYF. CDR3 nucleotide sequence: TGTGCCAGCAGTGAAGCTAGCGGGGGGGCCACAGATACGCAGTATTTT.

This clonotype was picked up many times. V usage is TRBV12-3 or TRBV12-4 and J usage is TRBJ1-5, with TRBD1 identical over 10 bases. Losses at the gene ends were 5 bases for V and 0 bases for J; bases not matched to a gene: 7. CDR3 length: 17 residues. The CDR3 DNA reads as TGTGCCAGCAGTCCCCGGACAGGGGGGGATAGCAATCAGCCCCAGCATTTT. Amino acids: CASSPRTGGDSNQPQHF.

This clonotype was detected many times. CDR3 region: CASLGQKRIMTQYF. Written as DNA, the CDR3 is TGTGCCAGCCTTGGACAGAAAAGAATTATGACCCAGTACTTC. The chain uses TRBV28 and TRBJ2-5; D perhaps matches TRBD1 (6 bases). Germline V gives CDR1 MDHEN, CDR2 SYDVKM. CDR3 length: 14 residues. V lost 8 bases and J 7 bases, leaving 20 bases between the germline ends.

This clonotype was observed a handful of times. The chain links TRBV28 to TRBJ1-6; 7 bases match TRBD1. V was pared by 4 bases and J by 8 bases, with 5 bases of the junction left unmatched. Germline loops: CDR1 MDHEN, CDR2 SYDVKM. The CDR3 length is 14 residues. DNA for the CDR3: TGTGCCAGCAGTTCGCCCGGACAGGATTCACCCCTCCACTTT. It codes for CASSSPGQDSPLHF.

The chain couples TRBV28 to TRBJ1-2; D possibly corresponds to TRBD1 (5 bases). The V and J ends lost 5 bases and 4 bases respectively, with 17 bases between them. Germline V lookup: CDR1 MDHEN, CDR2 SYDVKM. The CDR3 runs to 15 residues. The DNA for the CDR3 is TGTGCCAGCAGTCTGGGACCTACGGGGGTCTATGGCTACACCTTC. Its protein is CASSLGPTGVYGYTF.

This clonotype has ten or more counts. The chain joins TRBV28 to TRBJ2-7; TRBD1 matches 7 bases. The CDR3 is 14 amino acids. CDR1 is MDHEN and CDR2 is SYDVKM in the germline V gene. V was clipped by 6 bases and J by 4 bases; unmatched bases: 9. In nucleotides, the CDR3 is TGTGCCAGCAGGACACCGGGACAGAGTTACGAGCAGTACTTC. The encoded protein is CASRTPGQSYEQYF.

The chain couples TRBV20-1 to TRBJ2-7, with 9 bases matching TRBD2. CDR3 size: 17 residues. Germline trimming cut 4 bases from V and 5 bases from J; bases unmatched to any gene: 18. Per the germline V gene, CDR1 is DFQATT and CDR2 is SNEGSKA (reference sequence). CDR3 bases: TGCAGTGCTAAGGGGAATTTCGCGGGGGGGATCCCCCACGAGCAGTACTTC. This translates into CSAKGNFAGGIPHEQYF.

This clonotype turned up a few times. CDR3 coding DNA: TGCGCCAGCAGGGTTGAACTACGGGCGACCCAGTACTTC. Encoded protein: CASRVELRATQYF. The chain has TRBV5-1 and TRBJ2-5, with D unresolved. The CDR3 runs 13 residues. Trimming removed 5 bases from V and 7 bases from J, with 15 bases in between. CDR1 and CDR2 from the germline V gene are SGHRS and YFSETQ.

With regard to this clonotype: With a much larger clone just one base away, this may be a read error. The V call is TRBV20-1, the J call TRBJ2-3, with 7 bases matching TRBD2. The length of the CDR3 is 12 residues. Germline lookup yields CDR1 DFQATT and CDR2 SNEGSKA (reference sequence). The trim removed 3 bases at V and 5 bases at J, leaving 2 bases unmatched. This CDR3 is CSASGGKDTQYF. The CDR3 DNA is TGCAGTGCTAGCGGGGGGAAAGATACGCAGTATTTT.

This clonotype came up a few times. V is TRBV15 and J is TRBJ2-2; D is unresolved. The CDR3 has 16 residues. CDR1 LNHNV and CDR2 YYDKDF come from the germline V gene (reference sequence). Trimming stripped 0 bases from V and 0 bases from J, with 8 bases between. CDR3 residues: CATSREDRANTGELFF. The DNA for the CDR3 is TGTGCCACCAGCAGAGAGGATAGGGCGAACACCGGGGAGCTGTTTTTT.

The chain combines TRBV2 with TRBJ1-5; 8 bases match TRBD1. Germline V gene lookup returns CDR1 SNHLY and CDR2 FYNNEI. V lost 5 bases and J lost 4; bases outside the gene matches: 7. This CDR3 spans 15 amino acids. CDR3 protein: CASSRQGMGNQPQHF. In nucleotides, the CDR3 is TGTGCCAGCAGTAGACAGGGGATGGGGAATCAGCCCCAGCATTTT.

This clonotype occurred a few times. This chain uses TRBV5-1 with TRBJ2-2; a possible D gene is TRBD2 (6 bases). V lost 0 bases to trimming and J lost 5 bases, with 11 bases between them. Germline values: CDR1 SGHRS, CDR2 YFSETQ. The CDR3 covers 15 residues. Written as DNA, the CDR3 is TGCGCCAGCAGCTTGGCGGGACTCCCGACCGGGGAGCTGTTTTTT. Translation gives CASSLAGLPTGELFF.

In this sample, this clonotype turned up many times. The V call is TRBV4-2, the J call TRBJ2-6; D perhaps matches TRBD1 (6 bases). This CDR3 has 16 residues. Trimming took off 0 bases at V and 1 base at J, with 7 bases between the two ends. The V gene's germline CDR1 is LGHNA and CDR2 YNFKEQ. Here the CDR3 DNA reads TGTGCCAGCAGCCAAGATCAGGGGTCTGGGGCCAACGTCCTGACTTTC. Protein product: CASSQDQGSGANVLTF.

At least ten counts were recorded for this clonotype. The chain recombines TRBV7-3 with TRBJ2-3; 9 nucleotides match TRBD2. The ends lost 1 base at V and 2 bases at J; junction bases unmatched: 4. Germline CDR1 reads SGHTA; CDR2 reads FQGTGA. This CDR3 has 16 amino acids. The CDR3 DNA follows: TGTGCCAGCAGCTTAATGGGCGGGGGGGTCACAGATACGCAGTATTTT. Its translation is CASSLMGGGVTDTQYF.

There are many counts of this clonotype. The J gene is TRBJ1-2, the V gene TRBV28; 7 nucleotides match TRBD1. Germline V gene sequence: CDR1 MDHEN, CDR2 SYDVKM. The CDR3 covers 16 residues. Unmatched junction bases numbered 17, after V lost 6 bases and J lost 7 bases. The CDR3 is CASRTPTQGSLTGYTF. The DNA for the CDR3 is TGTGCCAGCAGGACACCGACACAGGGGTCCCTGACTGGCTACACCTTC.

This clonotype showed up many times. The chain recombines TRBV7-3 with TRBJ2-3; 9 positions match TRBD2. Germline values: CDR1 SGHTA, CDR2 FQGTGA. With V trimmed by 0 bases and J by 0 bases, 13 bases remained unmatched. The CDR3 spans 20 residues. CDR3 sequence reads: CASSLTTLGRLAASTDTQYF. CDR3 DNA: TGTGCCAGCAGCTTAACCACCCTGGGACGACTAGCGGCGAGCACAGATACGCAGTATTTT.

This clonotype was detected a few times. The rearrangement links TRBV5-4 to TRBJ2-5; no definite D call. With 3 bases removed from V and 5 bases from J, the gap between germline ends came to 20 bases. Germline lookup yields CDR1 SGHNT and CDR2 YYREEE (reference sequence). This CDR3 is built from 16 residues. The CDR3 reads CASSSSVGVRSETQYF. The CDR3 DNA is TGTGCCAGCAGCTCCTCTGTCGGAGTGCGGTCTGAGACCCAGTACTTC. Together with reference TRBV5-4 and TRBJ2-5, the CDR3 gives the full variable domain: ETGVTQSPTHLIKTRGQQVTLRCSSQSGHNTVSWYQQALGQGPQFIFQYYREEENGRGNFPPRFSGLQFPNYSSELNVNALELDDSALYLCASSSSVGVRSETQYFGPGTRLLVL.

At least ten counts were recorded for this clonotype. The V and J genes are TRBV13 and TRBJ2-3; possible D gene TRBD2, 6 bases. The CDR3 is 13 residues long. Trimming removed 5 bases at V and 6 bases at J, with 12 bases between. Germline values: CDR1 PRHDT, CDR2 FYEKMQ (reference sequence). The CDR3 sequence is CASSPDYLDTQYF. The CDR3 region has the DNA TGTGCCAGCAGCCCGGACTACCTCGATACGCAGTATTTT.

Remarks on this clonotype: A far larger clone is just one base off, so this is likely a read error. This chain connects TRBV11-2 to TRBJ2-7, with D unclear. The ends were cut back, 2 bases at V and 6 bases at J, with 14 bases in the middle. This CDR3 is 14 amino acids long. Germline assignment: CDR1 SGHAT and CDR2 FQNNGV. The CDR3 reads CASSLNWGSSEQYF. The CDR3 DNA reads TGTGCCAGCAGCTTAAACTGGGGATCAAGCGAGCAGTACTTC.

This clonotype was recorded at least ten times. The chain uses TRBV6-1 and TRBJ1-2; tentative D call: TRBD1 (5 bases). CDR1 and CDR2 (germline): MNHNS, SASEGT. This CDR3 region has 15 residues. The V gene lost 0 bases and the J gene lost 0 bases, with 8 bases spanning the gap. For the CDR3, the DNA is TGTGCCAGCAGTGAAGCCCCGACAGCTAACTATGGCTACACCTTC. Encoded protein: CASSEAPTANYGYTF.

With respect to this clonotype: A read error may explain this, as a much larger clone is one base away. The rearrangement links TRBV15 to TRBJ1-5, with D hard to call. This CDR3 contains 14 residues. Germline CDR1 and CDR2: LNHNV and YYDKDF (reference sequence). The CDR3 coding sequence is TGTGCCACCAGCAGAGATCGGGAGGCTCAGCCCCGGCATTTT. This codes for CATSRDREAQPRHF.

This clonotype was detected many times. The rearrangement links TRBV12-3 or TRBV12-4 to TRBJ1-4; weak D call: TRBD1 (5 bases). CDR3 length: 14 residues. The V end was cut by 5 bases, the J end by 8 bases, with 15 bases between. CDR3 DNA sequence: TGTGCCAGCAGTCAGGGAGGGCCCCCCGAAAAACTGTTTTTT. Its protein product is CASSQGGPPEKLFF.

As to this clonotype: A read error may be the cause here, since a much bigger clone is one base away. In DNA, the CDR3 is TGTGCCAGCAGAAAGGACACAGGGGAGGGCACCCGGTACTTC. As protein: CASRKDTGEGTRYF. The chain couples TRBV11-2 to TRBJ2-5; possibly TRBD1 or TRBD2 for D (7 bases each). The CDR3 totals 14 residues. The germline CDR1 and CDR2 sequences are SGHAT and FQNNGV. Full variable domain (rest looked up from reference TRBV11-2 and TRBJ2-5): EAGVAQSPRYKIIEKRQSVAFWCNPISGHATLYWYQQILGQGPKLLIQFQNNGVVDDSQLPKDRFSAERLKGVDSTLKIQPAKLEDSAVYLCASRKDTGEGTRYFGPGTRLLVL.